What follows are 17 T cell receptor beta chains derived from one specimen sequenced in a study of metastatic and nonmetastatic thyroid tumors. Every patient was untreated before thyroid surgery. TCRdb re-processed the PCR reads through MiXCR. The repertoire holds 30,000 to 40,000 clones, with around 32% as singletons. The sequencing input was blood. Every receptor here comes from a female donor with papillary thyroid cancer or a benign thyroid nodule (not recorded which). Some clones in this sample may be carry-over from other donors' samples.

The chain couples TRBV7-2 to TRBJ2-7, with D tentatively TRBD1 or TRBD2 (5 bases each). V lost 7 bases, J lost 4 bases, and 20 bases lay in between. This CDR3 spans 15 amino acids. The germline CDR1 and CDR2 sequences are SGHTA and FQGNSA. The CDR3 coding sequence is TGTGCCAGCAACCCCTCGGGGCCGGGTCTGTACGAGCAGTACTTC. Encoded protein: CASNPSGPGLYEQYF.

The sample holds a few counts of this clone. The chain's CDR3 is CASSPDPDRVWYYEQYF. Here the CDR3 DNA reads TGTGCCAGCAGCCCAGACCCCGACAGGGTATGGTACTACGAGCAGTACTTC. The genes are TRBV27 and TRBJ2-7, with 7 bases fitting TRBD1. The length of the CDR3 is 17 residues. V lost 6 bases and J lost 3; bases outside the gene matches: 17. Germline CDR1 MNHEY, CDR2 SMNVEV (reference sequence).

A remark on this clone: The junction does not match germline at one end; this may be a read error. V usage is TRBV11-2 and J usage is TRBJ2-1; possibly TRBD2 for D (5 bases). The CDR3 length is 14 residues. In germline, CDR1 is SGHAT, CDR2 FQNNGV. CDR3 in amino acids: CASILGLATNEQFF. CDR3 nucleotides: TGTGCCAGCATCTTAGGTCTAGCAACGAATGAGCAGTTCTTC.

By share, this clone ranks as medium-sized. V usage is TRBV6-1 and J usage is TRBJ1-2; TRBD1 is a possible D gene (6 bases). The CDR3 totals 16 residues. The germline V and J ends were trimmed by 6 bases and 0 bases, with 17 bases remaining between them. Germline V lookup: CDR1 MNHNS, CDR2 SASEGT. Here the CDR3 DNA reads TGTGCCAGCAGCCCTCAAGGGACACAGCCTAACTATGGCTACACCTTC. Translated, it gives CASSPQGTQPNYGYTF.

The chain links TRBV20-1 to TRBJ2-1, with 8 bases fitting TRBD2. The CDR3 runs 16 residues. From germline, CDR1 is DFQATT and CDR2 SNEGSKA (reference sequence). The V segment lost 8 bases and the J segment 5 bases; nucleotides outside the gene matches: 17. CDR3 region: CSPDRPGGPTNNEQFF. CDR3 sequence (DNA): TGCAGTCCTGATCGACCGGGGGGGCCGACGAACAATGAGCAGTTCTTC.

At least ten counts were recorded for this clone. V usage is TRBV10-2 and J usage is TRBJ2-5, with a tentative D call TRBD1 (6 bases). The V gene lost 4 bases and the J gene lost 5 bases, with 14 bases spanning the gap. This CDR3 region has 14 residues. The germline CDR1 and CDR2 sequences are WSHSY and SAAADI. The CDR3 loop is CASSGISRGETQYF. CDR3 DNA: TGCGCCAGCAGTGGTATCAGCAGGGGTGAGACCCAGTACTTC.

The sample holds a few counts of this clone. The V gene is TRBV2, the J gene TRBJ1-6; no definite D call. This CDR3 region has 15 residues. Trimming shortened V by 3 bases and J by 11 bases, and 17 bases separated the two germline ends. CDR1 and CDR2 (germline): SNHLY, FYNNEI. This CDR3 reads CASSESGPEWAPLHF. In nucleotides, the CDR3 is TGTGCCAGCAGTGAGTCCGGGCCCGAATGGGCACCCCTCCACTTT.

This clone turned up a few times. The chain employs TRBV27 and TRBJ2-7, with 10 bases lining up with TRBD2. This CDR3 is built from 15 residues. Germline lookup yields CDR1 MNHEY and CDR2 SMNVEV (reference sequence). V dropped 5 bases and J dropped 2; count of bases not matched to a gene: 6. The chain's CDR3 is CASSVVLAGTYEQYF. The CDR3 DNA is TGTGCCAGCAGTGTGGTACTAGCGGGAACCTACGAGCAGTACTTC.

As to this clone: Just one base apart from a much larger clone, this may be a read error. This chain connects TRBV7-3 to TRBJ2-7, with D perhaps being TRBD1 or TRBD2 (7 bases each). Germline CDR1 SGHTA, CDR2 FQGTGA. V was pared by 1 base and J by 10 bases, with 20 bases between. The CDR3 length is 15 residues. In nucleotides, the CDR3 is TGTGCCAGCAGCTTAATGACAGGGAGGGGAGATACCCAGTACTTC. It codes for CASSLMTGRGDTQYF. Together with reference TRBV7-3 and TRBJ2-7, the CDR3 gives the full variable domain: GAGVSQTPSNKVTEKGKYVELRCDPISGHTALYWYRQSLGQGPEFLIYFQGTGAADDSGLPNDRFFAVRPEGSVSTLKIQRTERGDSAVYLCASSLMTGRGDTQYFGPGTRLTVT.

This clone was counted a single time. The chain recombines TRBV5-1 with TRBJ1-2; the D is unclear. CDR1 and CDR2 from the germline V gene are SGHRS and YFSETQ. The CDR3 has 12 amino acids. The V and J ends lost 4 bases and 1 base respectively, with 5 bases between them. The CDR3 region is CASSRLNYGYTF. For the CDR3, the DNA is TGCGCCAGCAGCCGGCTTAACTATGGCTACACCTTC.

The CDR3 reads CASTDGSSGNTIYF. The CDR3 DNA follows: TGTGCCAGCACCGACGGAAGTTCTGGAAACACCATATATTTT. This chain links TRBV2 with TRBJ1-3; no definite D call. The CDR3 loop spans 14 amino acids. From germline, CDR1 is SNHLY and CDR2 FYNNEI. With 7 bases removed from V and 1 base from J, the gap between germline ends came to 11 bases. Complete variable domain (other parts from reference TRBV2 and TRBJ1-3): EPEVTQTPSHQVTQMGQEVILRCVPISNHLYFYWYRQILGQKVEFLVSFYNNEISEKSEIFDDQFSVERPDGSNFTLKIRSTKLEDSAMYFCASTDGSSGNTIYFGEGSWLTVV.

The chain is built from TRBV12-3 or TRBV12-4 and TRBJ1-2; no firm D call. The V gene lost 2 bases and the J gene lost 1 base, with 11 bases spanning the gap. The CDR3 is 15 residues long. CDR3 sequence reads: CASSLMRMSNYGYTF. The CDR3 nucleotides are TGTGCCAGCAGTTTAATGCGCATGAGTAACTATGGCTACACCTTC.

CDR3 residues: CASSQRDRGEQGYTF. CDR3 in DNA: TGCGCCAGCAGCCAAAGGGACAGGGGAGAACAAGGCTACACCTTC. The chain uses TRBV4-3 and TRBJ1-2; 10 positions agree with TRBD1. J lost 8 bases, V lost 2 bases, and 8 bases had no gene match. The CDR3 covers 15 residues. The germline V gene encodes CDR1 LGHNA and CDR2 YSLEER.

This clone showed up just a few times. A read error may produce the germline difference seen at one junction end. The V gene is TRBV2, the J gene TRBJ1-2, with a possible D match to TRBD1 (5 bases). This CDR3 is 14 amino acids long. The V gene's germline CDR1 is SNHLY and CDR2 FYNNEI. CDR3 amino acids: CASIGLRDGYCYTF. In DNA, the CDR3 is TGTGCCAGCATTGGACTCCGGGACGGCTATTGCTACACCTTC.

This clone was counted ten times or more. The J gene is TRBJ1-5, the V gene TRBV27, with TRBD1 identical over 7 bases. V gave up 5 bases and J gave up 2 bases; unmatched junction bases: 6. This CDR3 spans 15 amino acids. Germline-derived CDR1 and CDR2 are MNHEY and SMNVEV (reference sequence). The CDR3: CASSIQGVGNQPQHF. The CDR3 coding sequence is TGTGCCAGCAGTATCCAGGGGGTCGGCAATCAGCCCCAGCATTTT.

This chain connects TRBV5-1 to TRBJ2-1; 10 positions agree with TRBD2. Germline V gene sequence: CDR1 SGHRS, CDR2 YFSETQ. Trimming removed 1 base from V and 8 bases from J; junction bases left unmatched: 6. CDR3 length equals 15 residues. The CDR3, as DNA: TGCGCCAGCAGCTTGTGGGGACTAGCGATGGATGAGCAGTTCTTC. Translating gives CASSLWGLAMDEQFF. The entire variable domain, with the rest obtained from reference TRBV5-1 and TRBJ2-1, is as follows: KAGVTQTPRYLIKTRGQQVTLSCSPISGHRSVSWYQQTPGQGLQFLFEYFSETQRNKGNFPGRFSGRQFSNSRSEMNVSTLELGDSALYLCASSLWGLAMDEQFFGPGTRLTVL.

This clone was picked up a small number of times. V and J are TRBV3-1 and TRBJ2-7, with 8 bases aligning to TRBD2. The junction had 7 bases not matched to a gene; V was cut back by 3 bases and J by 0 bases. The CDR3 runs to 16 residues. The germline CDR1 and CDR2 sequences are LGHDT and YNNKEL (reference sequence). In DNA form, the CDR3 reads TGTGCCAGCAGCCATTTAGCGGGACCCAACTCCTACGAGCAGTACTTC. Its protein product is CASSHLAGPNSYEQYF.